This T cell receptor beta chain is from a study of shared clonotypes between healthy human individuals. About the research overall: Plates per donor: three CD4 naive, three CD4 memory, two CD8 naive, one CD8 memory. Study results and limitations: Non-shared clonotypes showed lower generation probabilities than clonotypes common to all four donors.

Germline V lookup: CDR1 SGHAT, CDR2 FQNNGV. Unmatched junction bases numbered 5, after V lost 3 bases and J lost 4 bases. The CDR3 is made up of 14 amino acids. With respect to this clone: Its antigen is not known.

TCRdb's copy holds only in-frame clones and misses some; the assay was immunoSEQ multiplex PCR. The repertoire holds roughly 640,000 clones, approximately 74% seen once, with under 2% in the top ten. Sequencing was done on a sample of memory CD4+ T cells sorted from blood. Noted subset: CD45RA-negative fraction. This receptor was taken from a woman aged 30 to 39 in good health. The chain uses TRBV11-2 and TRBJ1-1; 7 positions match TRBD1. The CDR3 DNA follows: TGTGCCAGCAGCTTGGAAGGACAGGTCACTGAAGCTTTCTTT. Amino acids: CASSLEGQVTEAFF. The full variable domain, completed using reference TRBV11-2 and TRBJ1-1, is EAGVAQSPRYKIIEKRQSVAFWCNPISGHATLYWYQQILGQGPKLLIQFQNNGVVDDSQLPKDRFSAERLKGVDSTLKIQPAKLEDSAVYLCASSLEGQVTEAFFGQGTRLTVV.